This entry concerns a single TCR beta chain. The sample belongs to a study of control samples from healthy donors and cancer patients. Some clones are missing from TCRdb's copy, which holds only in-frame ones; the method was immunoSEQ multiplex PCR. Among about 120,000 clones listed, 80% to 90% were seen once. Germline V gene data show CDR1 as ENHRY and CDR2 as SYGVKD. After removal of 2 bases from V and 2 bases from J, the junction contained 2 bases not matched to a gene. The CDR3 is made up of 15 amino acids. This receptor was identified in a woman in her forties or fifties with colorectal cancer. The sample was PBMCs. The chain links TRBV10-3 to TRBJ1-5; 8 bases line up with TRBD1. The chain's CDR3 is CAISEPGQGNQPQHF. The CDR3 DNA is TGTGCCATCAGTGAGCCGGGACAGGGCAATCAGCCCCAGCATTTT.